This is a list of T cell receptor beta chains from one sample in a study of cytomegalovirus exposure and HLA in healthy donors. Profiling relied on immunoSEQ multiplex PCR, and the TCRdb table lists in-frame clones only, not all of them. The sample shows 150,000 to 200,000 clones, 73% of them seen only once. The sample comprised PBMCs. Receptors were obtained from a woman aged 18-29 years in good health and CMV-seropositive. Both conserved end residues are part of each CDR3. The D gene is left open where the match is weak. Expanded clones get a size class; other rows say once, few or many, or leave the size out.

v_gene	abundance	j_gene	d_gene	CDR3nt	CDR3aa
TRBV27	NA	TRBJ2-7	TRBD1	TGTGCCAGCAGTCCTCATGGAGGGACAGGGGGCAGGGGGGAGCAGTACTTC	CASSPHGGTGGRGEQYF
TRBV10-3	few	TRBJ2-1	TRBD2	TGTGCCATCAGTGAGGGGGAGAGGGAATCTAGCGGGGGGGCCTACAATGAGCAGTTCTTC	CAISEGERESSGGAYNEQFF
TRBV7-8	once	TRBJ1-6	NA	TGTGCCAGCAGCCGAATAAGGGGCGTTAATTCACCCCTCCACTTT	CASSRIRGVNSPLHF
TRBV6-5	NA	TRBJ1-1	NA	TGTGCCAGCAGGCGGGCACCCGGGGGGGACACTGAAGCTTTCTTT	CASRRAPGGDTEAFF
TRBV5-1	once	TRBJ2-1	TRBD2	TGCGCCAGCAGCGCCCTAGCGGGGGGGACCAATGAGCAGTTCTTC	CASSALAGGTNEQFF
TRBV5-6	NA	TRBJ1-2	NA	TGTGCCAGCAGCTTGTCAGGGTCAGGGTTCTATGGCTACACCTTC	CASSLSGSGFYGYTF
TRBV2	NA	TRBJ2-6	TRBD1	TGTGCCAGCAGTGAAAGGATGGGCCAGGGGGCAGGTGGGGCCAACGTCCTGACTTTC	CASSERMGQGAGGANVLTF
TRBV5-4	NA	TRBJ2-1	NA	TGTGCCAGCAGCTTGCGGTACAATGAGCAGTTCTTC	CASSLRYNEQFF
TRBV18	NA	TRBJ2-3	TRBD1	TGTGCCAGCTCGCCGGGACAGGGGGTAGATACGCAGTATTTT	CASSPGQGVDTQYF
TRBV11-2	NA	TRBJ1-2	NA	TGTGCCAGCAGCTTGGCCCGGGAGAGCTATGGCTACACCTTC	CASSLARESYGYTF
TRBV7-6	NA	TRBJ2-7	NA	TGTGCCAGCAGCCCAACTTCGGCCAGGTACGAGCAGTACTTC	CASSPTSARYEQYF